Following are 2 T cell receptor beta chains from one sample sequenced in a study of Graves' ophthalmopathy and Graves' hyperthyroidism. Investigators amplified TCR beta CDR3 regions from RNA transcripts. RT-PCR was first run with HTBI primers, then multiplex PCR in a second round. TCRdb reprocessed the multiplex PCR reads with MiXCR, giving one entry per CDR3 protein. The sample carries hundreds of thousands of distinct CDR3 sequences, more than 40% recorded once. The sequenced sample was peripheral blood. Every receptor here comes from an adult man with Graves' ophthalmopathy.

As to this clonotype: This may stem from a read error, because a much larger clone lies one nucleotide away. The chain joins TRBV7-8 to TRBJ2-7, with 7 nucleotides matching TRBD2. Germline assignment: CDR1 SGHVS and CDR2 FQNEAQ. With 3 bases clipped from V and 1 base from J, the junction kept 6 bases outside the gene matches. The CDR3 is made up of 15 amino acids. The CDR3 nucleotides are TGTGCCAGCAGCTTGCAGCGGGGTGAGTCCTACGAGCAGTACTTC. It is translated as CASSLQRGESYEQYF.

This clonotype was seen repeatedly, ten times or more. The CDR3 nucleotides are TGTGCCAGCAGCTTACAAGGGTCGGAATCACCCCTCCACTTT. It translates to CASSLQGSESPLHF. The J gene is TRBJ1-6, the V gene TRBV7-9; D gene uncertain. The V end was cut by 2 bases, the J end by 10 bases, with 12 bases between. The CDR3 is 14 residues long. Germline CDR1 reads SEHNR; CDR2 reads FQNEAQ (reference sequence).